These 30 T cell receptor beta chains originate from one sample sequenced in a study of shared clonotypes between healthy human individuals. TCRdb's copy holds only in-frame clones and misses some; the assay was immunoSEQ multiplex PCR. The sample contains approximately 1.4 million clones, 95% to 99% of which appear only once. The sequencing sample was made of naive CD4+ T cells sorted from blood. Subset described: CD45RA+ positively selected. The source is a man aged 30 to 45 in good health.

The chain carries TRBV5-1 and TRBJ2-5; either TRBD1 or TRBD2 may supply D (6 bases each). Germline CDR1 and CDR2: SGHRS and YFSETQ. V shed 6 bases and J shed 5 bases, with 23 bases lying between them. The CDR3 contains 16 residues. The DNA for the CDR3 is TGCGCCAGCAACTCTGGAGGGGCAGGGGTCAGTGAGACCCAGTACTTC. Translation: CASNSGGAGVSETQYF.

The CDR3: CASGEHPNTEAFF. In DNA form, the CDR3 reads TGTGCCAGCGGGGAACACCCGAACACTGAAGCTTTCTTT. The chain combines TRBV9 with TRBJ1-1; D unresolved. V gave up 7 bases and J gave up 1 base, with 11 bases separating them. This CDR3 has 13 residues. Germline CDR1 SGDLS, CDR2 YYNGEE.

This CDR3 reads CASELKMFSGSRHHNEQFF. The DNA for the CDR3 is TGTGCCAGCGAATTGAAAATGTTCAGCGGGAGCCGCCATCACAATGAGCAGTTCTTC. This chain connects TRBV7-9 to TRBJ2-1; TRBD2 aligns across 8 bases. Looked up from germline, CDR1 is SEHNR and CDR2 is FQNEAQ (reference sequence). This CDR3 region has 19 residues. V shed 8 bases, J shed 5 bases, and the junction held 23 bases outside the gene matches.

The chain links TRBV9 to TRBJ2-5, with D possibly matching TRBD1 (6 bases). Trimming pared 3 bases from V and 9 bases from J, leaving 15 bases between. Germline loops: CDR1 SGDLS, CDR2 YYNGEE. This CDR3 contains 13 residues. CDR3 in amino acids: CASSAGDIAAQYF. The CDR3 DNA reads TGTGCCAGCAGCGCCGGGGACATCGCGGCCCAGTACTTC.

DNA of the CDR3: TGTGCCAGTAGCAAACAGGGGACCTACGAGCAGTACTTC. Amino acid sequence: CASSKQGTYEQYF. The gene calls are TRBV19 and TRBJ2-7; 7 bases line up with TRBD1. The CDR3 totals 13 residues. Looked up from germline, CDR1 is LNHDA and CDR2 is SQIVND (reference sequence). Trimming cost V 6 bases and J 2 bases; bases outside gene matches: 4.

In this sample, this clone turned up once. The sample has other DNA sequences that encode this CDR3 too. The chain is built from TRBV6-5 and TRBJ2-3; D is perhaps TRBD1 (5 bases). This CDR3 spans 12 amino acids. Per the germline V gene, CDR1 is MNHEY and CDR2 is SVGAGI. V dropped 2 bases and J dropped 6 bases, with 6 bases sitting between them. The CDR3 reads CASSYPGDTQYF. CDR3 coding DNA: TGTGCCAGCAGTTACCCAGGGGATACGCAGTATTTT.

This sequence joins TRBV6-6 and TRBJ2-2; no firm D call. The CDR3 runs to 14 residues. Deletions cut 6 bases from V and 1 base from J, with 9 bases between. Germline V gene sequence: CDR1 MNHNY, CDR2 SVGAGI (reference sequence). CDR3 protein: CASSKRRNTGELFF. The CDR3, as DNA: TGTGCCAGCAGCAAGCGACGGAACACCGGGGAGCTGTTTTTT.

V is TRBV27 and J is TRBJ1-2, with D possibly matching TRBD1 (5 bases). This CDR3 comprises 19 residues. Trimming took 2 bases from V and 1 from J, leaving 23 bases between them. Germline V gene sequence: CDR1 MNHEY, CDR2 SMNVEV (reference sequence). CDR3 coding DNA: TGTGCCAGCAGTTTAGGTATCCAGGGCCTACCCCGTGGTAACTATGGCTACACCTTC. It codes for CASSLGIQGLPRGNYGYTF.

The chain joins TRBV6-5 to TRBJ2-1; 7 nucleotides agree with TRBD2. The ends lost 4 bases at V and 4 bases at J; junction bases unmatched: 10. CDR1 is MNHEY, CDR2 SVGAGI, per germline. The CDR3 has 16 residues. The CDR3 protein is CASSFREFSGYNEQFF. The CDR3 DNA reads TGTGCCAGCAGTTTTAGAGAATTTAGCGGGTACAATGAGCAGTTCTTC.

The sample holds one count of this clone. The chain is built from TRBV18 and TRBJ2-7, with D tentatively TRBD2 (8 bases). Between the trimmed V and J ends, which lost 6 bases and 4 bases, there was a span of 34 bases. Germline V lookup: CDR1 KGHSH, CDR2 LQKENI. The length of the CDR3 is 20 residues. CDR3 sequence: CASSHQMETGRLSGRYEQYF. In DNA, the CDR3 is TGTGCCAGCTCCCACCAGATGGAGACAGGGCGACTCAGCGGGAGATACGAGCAGTACTTC.

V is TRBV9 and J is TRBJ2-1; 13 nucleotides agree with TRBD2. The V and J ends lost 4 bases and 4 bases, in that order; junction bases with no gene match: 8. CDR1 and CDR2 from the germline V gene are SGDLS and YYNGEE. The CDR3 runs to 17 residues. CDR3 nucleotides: TGTGCCAGCAGCCCCGGGACTAGCGGGGCACAATACAATGAGCAGTTCTTC. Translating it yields CASSPGTSGAQYNEQFF.

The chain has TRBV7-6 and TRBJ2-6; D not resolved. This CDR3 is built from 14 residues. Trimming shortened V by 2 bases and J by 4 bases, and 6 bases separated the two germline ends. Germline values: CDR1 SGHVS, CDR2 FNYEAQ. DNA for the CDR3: TGTGCCAGCAGCTTAAATGTAGGGGCCAACGTCCTGACTTTC. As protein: CASSLNVGANVLTF.

The CDR3 DNA sequence: TGTGCCAGCAGGGACTGGAATCAGCCCCAGCATTTT. This encodes CASRDWNQPQHF. The chain employs TRBV28 and TRBJ1-5; D gene ambiguous. V was clipped by 6 bases and J by 4 bases, with 7 bases between them. The germline V gene encodes CDR1 MDHEN and CDR2 SYDVKM. This CDR3 spans 12 amino acids.

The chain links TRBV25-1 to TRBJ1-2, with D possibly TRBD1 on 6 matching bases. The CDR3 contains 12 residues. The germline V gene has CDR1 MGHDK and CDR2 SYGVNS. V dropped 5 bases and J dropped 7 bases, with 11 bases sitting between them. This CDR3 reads CASSRGAGGYTF. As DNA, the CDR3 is TGTGCCAGCAGTCGGGGGGCTGGTGGCTACACCTTC.

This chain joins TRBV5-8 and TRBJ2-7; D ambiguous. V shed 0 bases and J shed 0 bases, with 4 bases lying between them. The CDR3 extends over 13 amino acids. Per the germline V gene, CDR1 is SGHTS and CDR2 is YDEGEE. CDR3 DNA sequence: TGTGCCAGCAGCTTGGGGAGCTCCTACGAGCAGTACTTC. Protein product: CASSLGSSYEQYF.

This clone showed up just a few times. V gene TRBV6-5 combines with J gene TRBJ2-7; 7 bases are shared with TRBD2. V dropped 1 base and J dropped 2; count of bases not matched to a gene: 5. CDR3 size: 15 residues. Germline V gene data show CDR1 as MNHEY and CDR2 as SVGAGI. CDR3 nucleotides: TGTGCCAGCAGTTACTACGCGGGAGCAGCCTACGAGCAGTACTTC. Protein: CASSYYAGAAYEQYF.

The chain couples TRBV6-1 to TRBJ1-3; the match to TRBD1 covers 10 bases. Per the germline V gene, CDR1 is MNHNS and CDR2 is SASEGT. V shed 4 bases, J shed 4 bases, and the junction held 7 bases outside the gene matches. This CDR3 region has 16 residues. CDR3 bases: TGTGCCAGCAGTGCCGGGACAGGGGTACCCGGAAACACCATATATTTT. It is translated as CASSAGTGVPGNTIYF.

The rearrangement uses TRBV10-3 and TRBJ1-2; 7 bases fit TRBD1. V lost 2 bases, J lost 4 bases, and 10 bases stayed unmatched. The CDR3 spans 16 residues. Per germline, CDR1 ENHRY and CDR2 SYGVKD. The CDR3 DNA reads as TGTGCCATCAGTGAGGACCGGACAGGCGGGATCTATGGCTACACCTTC. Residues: CAISEDRTGGIYGYTF.

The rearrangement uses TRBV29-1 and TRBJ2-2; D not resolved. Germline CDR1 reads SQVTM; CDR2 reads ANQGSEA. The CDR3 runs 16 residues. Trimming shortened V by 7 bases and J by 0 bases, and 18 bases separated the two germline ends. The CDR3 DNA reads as TGCAGCGCTAGGAGCGTCAGGCGATCGAACACCGGGGAGCTGTTTTTT. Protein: CSARSVRRSNTGELFF.

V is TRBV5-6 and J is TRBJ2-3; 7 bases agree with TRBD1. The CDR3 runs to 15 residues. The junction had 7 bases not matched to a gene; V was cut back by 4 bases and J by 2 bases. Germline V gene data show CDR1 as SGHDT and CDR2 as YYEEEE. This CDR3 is CASSPTGIATDTQYF. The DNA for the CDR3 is TGTGCCAGCAGCCCGACAGGGATCGCCACAGATACGCAGTATTTT.

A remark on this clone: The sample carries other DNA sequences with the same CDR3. The CDR3 DNA reads as TGTGCCAGCAGCTTGGGTGGAGATACGCAGTATTTT. This gives the protein CASSLGGDTQYF. The chain links TRBV5-4 to TRBJ2-3, with D unresolved. V dropped 0 bases and J dropped 5 bases, with 4 bases sitting between them. Germline V gene sequence: CDR1 SGHNT, CDR2 YYREEE (reference sequence). The CDR3 runs 12 residues.

CDR3 DNA: TGTGCCAGCAGCTTAGCAAGAGGTTATGGCTACACCTTC. Its translation: CASSLARGYGYTF. The chain employs TRBV11-2 and TRBJ1-2, with D unresolved. This CDR3 region has 13 residues. V was cut by 1 base and J by 5 bases, with 8 bases left in between. The germline gives CDR1 SGHAT, CDR2 FQNNGV.

CDR3 region: CAISEPISYEQYF. The CDR3 DNA reads as TGTGCCATCAGTGAGCCTATCTCCTACGAGCAGTACTTC. The rearrangement uses TRBV10-3 and TRBJ2-7; D remains unclear. V dropped 2 bases and J dropped 0 bases, with 5 bases sitting between them. The length of the CDR3 is 13 residues. Germline V lookup: CDR1 ENHRY, CDR2 SYGVKD.

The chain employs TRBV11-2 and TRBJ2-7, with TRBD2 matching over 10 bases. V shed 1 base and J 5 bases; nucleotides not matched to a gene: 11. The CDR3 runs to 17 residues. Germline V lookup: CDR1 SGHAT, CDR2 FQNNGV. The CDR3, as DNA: TGTGCCAGCAGCTTAGTCTCAGCGGGAGGGCCGTTCCACGAGCAGTACTTC. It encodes CASSLVSAGGPFHEQYF.

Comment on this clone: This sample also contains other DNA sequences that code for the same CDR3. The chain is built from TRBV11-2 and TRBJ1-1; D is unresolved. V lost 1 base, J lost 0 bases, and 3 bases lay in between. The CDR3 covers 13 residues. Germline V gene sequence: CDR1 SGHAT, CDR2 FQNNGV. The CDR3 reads CASSLGLNTEAFF. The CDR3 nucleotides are TGTGCCAGCAGCTTAGGGCTGAACACTGAAGCTTTCTTT.

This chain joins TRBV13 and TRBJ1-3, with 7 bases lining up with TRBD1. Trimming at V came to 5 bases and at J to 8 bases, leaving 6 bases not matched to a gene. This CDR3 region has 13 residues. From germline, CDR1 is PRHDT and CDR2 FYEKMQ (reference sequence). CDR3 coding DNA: TGTGCCAGCAGCCCCCTACAGGGGTACACCATATATTTT. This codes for CASSPLQGYTIYF.

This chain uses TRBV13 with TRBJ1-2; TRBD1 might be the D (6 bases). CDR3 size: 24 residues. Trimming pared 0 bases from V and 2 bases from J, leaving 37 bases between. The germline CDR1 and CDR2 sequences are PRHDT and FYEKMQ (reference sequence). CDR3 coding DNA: TGTGCCAGCAGCTTAGGAAATGAACAGGGTTACTGGGCTAACCTCGAGAAGTTAAACTATGGCTACACCTTC. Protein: CASSLGNEQGYWANLEKLNYGYTF.

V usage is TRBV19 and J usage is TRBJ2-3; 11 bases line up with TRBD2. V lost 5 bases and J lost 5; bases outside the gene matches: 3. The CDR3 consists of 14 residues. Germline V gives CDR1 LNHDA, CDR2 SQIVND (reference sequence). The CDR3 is CASSYLAGGDTQYF. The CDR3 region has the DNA TGTGCCAGTAGTTATCTAGCGGGAGGAGATACGCAGTATTTT.

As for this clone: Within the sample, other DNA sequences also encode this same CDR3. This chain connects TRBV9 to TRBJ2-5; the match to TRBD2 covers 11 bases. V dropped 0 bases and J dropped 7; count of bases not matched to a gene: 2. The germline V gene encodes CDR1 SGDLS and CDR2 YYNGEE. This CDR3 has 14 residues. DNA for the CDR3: TGTGCCAGCAGCGTAGAGGGGACTAGCGGGACCCAGTACTTC. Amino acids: CASSVEGTSGTQYF. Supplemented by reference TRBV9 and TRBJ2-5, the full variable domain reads DSGVTQTPKHLITATGQRVTLRCSPRSGDLSVYWYQQSLDQGLQFLIQYYNGEERAKGNILERFSAQQFPDLHSELNLSSLELGDSALYFCASSVEGTSGTQYFGPGTRLLVL.

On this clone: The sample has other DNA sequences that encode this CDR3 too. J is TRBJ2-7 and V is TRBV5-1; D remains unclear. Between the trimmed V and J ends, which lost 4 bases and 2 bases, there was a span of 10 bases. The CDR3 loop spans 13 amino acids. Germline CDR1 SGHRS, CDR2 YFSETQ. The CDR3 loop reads CASSPVGAYEQYF. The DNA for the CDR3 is TGCGCCAGCAGCCCCGTCGGTGCCTACGAGCAGTACTTC.